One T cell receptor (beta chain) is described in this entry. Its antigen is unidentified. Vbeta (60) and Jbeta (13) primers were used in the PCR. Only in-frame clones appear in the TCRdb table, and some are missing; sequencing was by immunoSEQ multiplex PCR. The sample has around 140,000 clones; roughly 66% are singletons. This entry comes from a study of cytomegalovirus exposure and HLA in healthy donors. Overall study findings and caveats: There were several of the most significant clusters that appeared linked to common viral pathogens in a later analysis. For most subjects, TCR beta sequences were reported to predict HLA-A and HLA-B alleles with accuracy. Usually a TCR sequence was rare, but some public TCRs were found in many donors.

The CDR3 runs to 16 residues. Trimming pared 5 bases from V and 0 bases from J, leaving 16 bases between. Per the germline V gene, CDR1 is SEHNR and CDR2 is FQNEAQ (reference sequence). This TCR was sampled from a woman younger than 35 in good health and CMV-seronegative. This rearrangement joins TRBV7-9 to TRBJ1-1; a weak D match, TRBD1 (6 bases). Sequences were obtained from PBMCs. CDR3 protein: CASSPPGQGLNTEAFF. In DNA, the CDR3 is TGTGCCAGCAGCCCCCCGGGGCAGGGGTTGAACACTGAAGCTTTCTTT. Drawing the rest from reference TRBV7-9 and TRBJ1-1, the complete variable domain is DTGVSQNPRHKITKRGQNVTFRCDPISEHNRLYWYRQTLGQGPEFLTYFQNEAQLEKSRLLSDRFSAERPKGSFSTLEIQRTEQGDSAMYLCASSPPGQGLNTEAFFGQGTRLTVV.